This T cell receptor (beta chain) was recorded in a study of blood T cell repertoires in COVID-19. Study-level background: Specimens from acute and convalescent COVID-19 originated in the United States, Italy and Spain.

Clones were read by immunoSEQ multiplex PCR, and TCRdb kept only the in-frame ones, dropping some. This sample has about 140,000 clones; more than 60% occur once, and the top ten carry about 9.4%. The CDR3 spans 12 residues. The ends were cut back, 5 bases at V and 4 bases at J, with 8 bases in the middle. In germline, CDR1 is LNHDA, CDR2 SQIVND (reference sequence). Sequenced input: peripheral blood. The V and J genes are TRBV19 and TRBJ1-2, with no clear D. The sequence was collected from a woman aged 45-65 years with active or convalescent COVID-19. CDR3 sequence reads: CASSSPPYGYTF. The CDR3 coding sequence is TGTGCCAGTAGTTCCCCTCCCTATGGCTACACCTTC.